This passage covers 26 T cell receptor beta chains from one sample sequenced in a study of metastatic and nonmetastatic thyroid tumors. No patient received treatment before thyroid surgery. TCRdb redid the clone calls on the PCR reads using MiXCR. The table has some 5,000 clones, less than 35% seen once; the top ten hold 25%. The specimen was adjacent normal tissue. The receptors originated from a female donor with papillary thyroid cancer or a benign thyroid nodule (not recorded which). Some clones in this sample may be carry-over from other donors' samples.

As to this clone: A much larger clone lies one base from this, so it may be a read error. The sample has other DNA sequences that encode this CDR3 too. The chain recombines TRBV5-1 with TRBJ1-2; D possibly corresponds to TRBD1 (6 bases). Trimming stripped 0 bases from V and 6 bases from J, with 9 bases between. The CDR3 runs 13 residues. Germline V lookup: CDR1 SGHRS, CDR2 YFSETQ. The CDR3 region has the DNA TGCGCCAGCAGCTTGGCTGAGGGGGATGGCTACACCTTC. It is translated as CASSLAEGDGYTF. The full variable domain, with the rest looked up from reference TRBV5-1 and TRBJ1-2, is KAGVTQTPRYLIKTRGQQVTLSCSPISGHRSVSWYQQTPGQGLQFLFEYFSETQRNKGNFPGRFSGRQFSNSRSEMNVSTLELGDSALYLCASSLAEGDGYTFGSGTRLTVV.

In this sample, this clone turned up once. The CDR3 sequence is CSANDRGRFQETQYF. The CDR3 bases are TGCAGTGCGAATGACAGGGGACGATTCCAAGAGACCCAGTACTTC. The chain links TRBV20-1 to TRBJ2-5; TRBD1 agrees at 8 bases. Germline CDR1 is DFQATT and CDR2 is SNEGSKA (reference sequence). With V trimmed by 6 bases and J by 1 base, 10 bases remained unmatched. CDR3 size: 15 residues.

As concerns this clone: One junction end does not reproduce the germline sequence, and a read error may be involved. This CDR3 is also generated by other DNA sequences in the sample. The chain couples TRBV30 to TRBJ1-4; TRBD1 is a possible D gene (6 bases). CDR1 is GTSNPN, CDR2 SVGIG, per germline (reference sequence). CDR3 length equals 16 residues. The CDR3 protein is CAWSRGAQVEAEKLFF. CDR3 DNA: TGTGCCTGGAGTCGGGGGGCTCAGGTGGAGGCCGAAAAGCTGTTTTTT.

In this sample, this clone turned up many times. This chain links TRBV5-1 with TRBJ2-5; 11 positions match TRBD2. Germline trimming cut 6 bases from V and 5 bases from J; bases unmatched to any gene: 12. The CDR3 covers 16 residues. Germline V lookup: CDR1 SGHRS, CDR2 YFSETQ. CDR3 sequence: CASTSLAGGPGETQYF. CDR3 in DNA: TGCGCCAGCACCTCATTAGCGGGGGGGCCGGGGGAGACCCAGTACTTC. Filled out from reference TRBV5-1 and TRBJ2-5, the complete variable domain reads KAGVTQTPRYLIKTRGQQVTLSCSPISGHRSVSWYQQTPGQGLQFLFEYFSETQRNKGNFPGRFSGRQFSNSRSEMNVSTLELGDSALYLCASTSLAGGPGETQYFGPGTRLLVL.

The rearrangement links TRBV4-1 to TRBJ1-2; no clear D gene. The CDR3 has 13 residues. V dropped 3 bases and J dropped 8 bases, with 13 bases sitting between them. From germline, CDR1 is MGHRA and CDR2 YSYEKL. The CDR3 spells CASSHTGQVGYTF. In DNA form, the CDR3 reads TGCGCCAGCAGCCACACTGGGCAGGTAGGCTACACCTTC.

This clone qualifies as medium-sized. V usage is TRBV27 and J usage is TRBJ1-6, with 8 bases fitting TRBD1. V was clipped by 1 base and J by 9 bases; unmatched bases: 5. In germline, CDR1 is MNHEY, CDR2 SMNVEV (reference sequence). The CDR3 has 15 residues. CDR3 protein: CASSLFGQGVSPLHF. Written as DNA, the CDR3 is TGTGCCAGCAGTTTATTCGGACAGGGAGTTTCACCCCTCCACTTT.

This clone was seen only a few times. This rearrangement joins TRBV4-1 to TRBJ2-7; D perhaps matches TRBD1 (6 bases). V lost 4 bases to trimming and J lost 4 bases, with 11 bases between them. Germline V gene data show CDR1 as MGHRA and CDR2 as YSYEKL. The CDR3 extends over 13 amino acids. The CDR3 DNA follows: TGCGCCAGCAGCCTTGGGGGCGAGTACGAGCAGTACTTC. Translating gives CASSLGGEYEQYF.

The V gene is TRBV20-1, the J gene TRBJ2-7, with 7 bases matching TRBD1. V lost 4 bases, J lost 2 bases, and 8 bases stayed unmatched. Germline V gene data show CDR1 as DFQATT and CDR2 as SNEGSKA (reference sequence). CDR3 length: 14 residues. CDR3 amino acids: CSAMTRDRPYEQYF. The CDR3 region has the DNA TGCAGTGCTATGACCCGGGACAGACCCTACGAGCAGTACTTC.

This chain connects TRBV15 to TRBJ1-3; D is ambiguous. The CDR3 covers 13 residues. With 7 bases removed from V and 3 bases from J, the gap between germline ends came to 10 bases. The V gene's germline CDR1 is LNHNV and CDR2 YYDKDF (reference sequence). CDR3: CATISRVGNTIYF. CDR3 nucleotide sequence: TGTGCCACCATCTCCCGAGTTGGAAACACCATATATTTT.

The chain recombines TRBV20-1 with TRBJ1-1, with D possibly matching TRBD1 (5 bases). The V gene's germline CDR1 is DFQATT and CDR2 SNEGSKA (reference sequence). V was clipped by 3 bases and J by 0 bases, with 8 bases between them. CDR3 length: 13 amino acids. The CDR3: CSASQTVNTEAFF. In DNA form, the CDR3 reads TGCAGTGCTAGCCAGACAGTGAACACTGAAGCTTTCTTT.

The J gene is TRBJ2-7, the V gene TRBV4-1; 8 nucleotides align to TRBD1. The germline V gene encodes CDR1 MGHRA and CDR2 YSYEKL. The junction had 7 bases not matched to a gene; V was cut back by 0 bases and J by 3 bases. CDR3 size: 16 residues. The CDR3, as DNA: TGCGCCAGCAGCCAAGATCTATACAGGGGGATCTACGAGCAGTACTTC. Translated, it gives CASSQDLYRGIYEQYF.

This chain joins TRBV3-1 and TRBJ2-7; D tentatively reads TRBD1 or TRBD2 (6 bases each). The CDR3 has 18 residues. Germline V CDR1 and CDR2: LGHDT, YNNKEL (reference sequence). V lost 0 bases, J lost 2 bases, and 20 bases lay in between. The CDR3 reads CASSQEVLGRDMPYEQYF. The CDR3 nucleotides are TGTGCCAGCAGCCAAGAGGTGCTAGGGCGGGACATGCCCTACGAGCAGTACTTC.

V gene TRBV20-1 combines with J gene TRBJ2-3; D gene ambiguous. The CDR3 covers 13 residues. Germline V lookup: CDR1 DFQATT, CDR2 SNEGSKA (reference sequence). Trimming pared 2 bases from V and 2 bases from J, leaving 8 bases between. The DNA of the CDR3 is TGCAGTGCTAGATCGCCCTTCACAGATACGCAGTATTTT. Its protein is CSARSPFTDTQYF.

DNA for the CDR3: TGTGCCAGCAGTGCGGGGTCTGGGACAGGGGACTCCTACGAGCAGTACTTC. Residues: CASSAGSGTGDSYEQYF. V is TRBV27 and J is TRBJ2-7, with 10 bases lining up with TRBD1. V lost 5 bases, J lost 0 bases, and 10 bases stayed unmatched. CDR3 length: 17 residues. Germline V gene data show CDR1 as MNHEY and CDR2 as SMNVEV (reference sequence).

This clone is medium-sized by share. The chain uses TRBV27 and TRBJ1-2, with TRBD1 identical over 8 bases. V lost 3 bases to trimming and J lost 0 bases; unmatched junction nucleotides: 3. The CDR3 sequence is 15 residues long. CDR1 and CDR2 (germline): MNHEY, SMNVEV (reference sequence). CDR3 in DNA: TGTGCCAGCAGTTTTGGGGACAGGCCTAACTATGGCTACACCTTC. Protein product: CASSFGDRPNYGYTF.

This clone was counted at least ten times. J is TRBJ2-2 and V is TRBV6-2 or TRBV6-3; D not certain. The CDR3 has 14 residues. Germline V gene lookup returns CDR1 MNHEY and CDR2 SVGEGT. Trimming pared 0 bases from V and 1 base from J, leaving 3 bases between. CDR3 in DNA: TGTGCCAGCAGTTACTCTGGGAACACCGGGGAGCTGTTTTTT. This encodes CASSYSGNTGELFF.

V and J are TRBV15 and TRBJ2-1; tentatively, D is TRBD2 (6 bases). Germline CDR1 LNHNV, CDR2 YYDKDF (reference sequence). This CDR3 is built from 15 residues. V gave up 0 bases and J gave up 7 bases, with 13 bases separating them. The CDR3 region has the DNA TGTGCCACCAGCAGAGATAGGACGGAGGGGAATGAGCAGTTCTTC. The encoded protein is CATSRDRTEGNEQFF. Complete variable domain (other parts from reference TRBV15 and TRBJ2-1): DAMVIQNPRYQVTQFGKPVTLSCSQTLNHNVMYWYQQKSSQAPKLLFHYYDKDFNNEADTPDNFQSRRPNTSFCFLDIRSPGLGDTAMYLCATSRDRTEGNEQFFGPGTRLTVL.

This clone is classed as large. This chain connects TRBV2 to TRBJ2-7; D ambiguous. Germline V CDR1 and CDR2: SNHLY, FYNNEI. The CDR3 totals 15 residues. The V and J ends lost 2 bases and 3 bases respectively, with 14 bases between them. The CDR3 loop is CASSENSPMGYEQYF. DNA of the CDR3: TGTGCCAGCAGTGAAAACAGCCCCATGGGCTACGAGCAGTACTTC.

Turning to this clone: This may arise from a read error, as a much more abundant clone is one base away. The chain recombines TRBV27 with TRBJ2-7; D uncertain. This CDR3 has 15 amino acids. V lost 6 bases, J lost 2 bases, and 17 bases lay in between. From germline, CDR1 is MNHEY and CDR2 SMNVEV (reference sequence). The CDR3 reads CASSPTYSFAYEQYF. The CDR3 DNA follows: TGTGCCAGCAGCCCTACCTATTCCTTTGCCTACGAGCAGTACTTC.

Sample share makes this clone medium-sized. The rearrangement uses TRBV20-1 and TRBJ1-1; D perhaps matches TRBD1 (6 bases). Trimming stripped 6 bases from V and 4 bases from J, with 12 bases between. The CDR3 totals 12 residues. Germline V gene data show CDR1 as DFQATT and CDR2 as SNEGSKA (reference sequence). This CDR3 is CSAPRGATEAFF. In DNA, the CDR3 is TGCAGTGCCCCGAGGGGGGCCACTGAAGCTTTCTTT.

This chain links TRBV7-3 with TRBJ2-1; 10 bases fit TRBD1. Trimming took 4 bases from V and 4 from J; bases not matched to a gene: 7. Germline V gene lookup returns CDR1 SGHTA and CDR2 FQGTGA. The CDR3 covers 16 residues. The CDR3 protein is CASSSRQGARYNEQFF. The CDR3 DNA sequence: TGTGCCAGCAGCTCGAGACAGGGGGCCAGGTACAATGAGCAGTTCTTC.

The CDR3 DNA is TGTGCCAGCAGCTTGGGGGGACTGACACAAGAGACCCAGTACTTC. This translates into CASSLGGLTQETQYF. The chain recombines TRBV5-5 with TRBJ2-5; D might be TRBD2 (6 bases). Trimming stripped 0 bases from V and 2 bases from J, with 11 bases between. CDR1 is SGHKS, CDR2 YYEKEE, per germline (reference sequence). This CDR3 spans 15 amino acids.

CDR3 sequence reads: CASRVAGAGSYEQYF. CDR3 DNA sequence: TGTGCCAGCAGGGTAGCGGGAGCGGGGTCCTACGAGCAGTACTTC. V usage is TRBV2 and J usage is TRBJ2-7, with 9 bases fitting TRBD2. This CDR3 is 15 amino acids long. The germline V gene encodes CDR1 SNHLY and CDR2 FYNNEI. The V and J ends lost 6 bases and 1 base, in that order; junction bases with no gene match: 7. The whole variable domain, remainder taken from reference TRBV2 and TRBJ2-7, is EPEVTQTPSHQVTQMGQEVILRCVPISNHLYFYWYRQILGQKVEFLVSFYNNEISEKSEIFDDQFSVERPDGSNFTLKIRSTKLEDSAMYFCASRVAGAGSYEQYFGPGTRLTVT.

This clone is judged medium-sized. The chain has TRBV28 and TRBJ1-1; the D is unclear. The CDR3 has 13 amino acids. The germline V and J ends were trimmed by 5 bases and 9 bases, with 16 bases remaining between them. The V gene's germline CDR1 is MDHEN and CDR2 SYDVKM. CDR3 coding DNA: TGTGCCAGCAGTACCCCGGAAGACCGCCAAGCTTTCTTT. It yields the protein CASSTPEDRQAFF.

As for this clone: This may come from a read error, since a much larger clone is one base off. The CDR3 DNA sequence: TGCGCCAGCATCTTGTTCACAGGGAAGAACACTGAAGCTTTCTTT. It is translated as CASILFTGKNTEAFF. The genes are TRBV5-1 and TRBJ1-1; tentative D call: TRBD1 (6 bases). The CDR3 is 15 residues long. Germline V gene lookup returns CDR1 SGHRS and CDR2 YFSETQ.

The chain carries TRBV27 and TRBJ2-7; 9 bases are a match to TRBD1. This CDR3 has 14 amino acids. With V trimmed by 5 bases and J by 4 bases, 6 bases remained unmatched. Germline-derived CDR1 and CDR2 are MNHEY and SMNVEV (reference sequence). The CDR3 is CASSPTGGAYEQYF. The CDR3, as DNA: TGTGCCAGCAGTCCGACAGGGGGAGCGTACGAGCAGTACTTC.